The present TCR beta chain was sequenced within a study of shared clonotypes between healthy human individuals. This CDR3 has 14 amino acids. Germline CDR1 MNHEY, CDR2 SVGAGI. V was cut by 6 bases and J by 3 bases, with 12 bases left in between. Produced via immunoSEQ multiplex PCR; TCRdb's table is partial and in-frame only. Here the sample spans about 1.4 million clones, roughly 95% being singletons. The V gene is TRBV6-5, the J gene TRBJ2-4; TRBD2 might be the D (5 bases). The specimen sequenced was naive CD4+ T cells sorted from blood. Specified subset: CD45RA+ positively selected. This TCR was sampled from a man between 25 and 39 years old in good health. The CDR3 DNA reads as TGTGCCAGCAGCCTAAACGGGGACAAAAACATTCAGTACTTC. Translated, it gives CASSLNGDKNIQYF.